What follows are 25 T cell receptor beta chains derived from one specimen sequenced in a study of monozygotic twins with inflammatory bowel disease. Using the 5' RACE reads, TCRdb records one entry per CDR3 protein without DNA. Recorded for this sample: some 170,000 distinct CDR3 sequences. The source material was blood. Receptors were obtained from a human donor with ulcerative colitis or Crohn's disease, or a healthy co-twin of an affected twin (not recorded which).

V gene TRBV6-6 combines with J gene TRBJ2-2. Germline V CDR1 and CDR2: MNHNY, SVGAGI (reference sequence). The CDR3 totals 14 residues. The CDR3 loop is CASSYSSVFGELFF.

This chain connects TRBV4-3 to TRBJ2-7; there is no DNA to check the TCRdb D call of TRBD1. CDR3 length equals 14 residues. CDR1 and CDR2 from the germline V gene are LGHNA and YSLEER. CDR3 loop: CASRPGQVEGEQYF.

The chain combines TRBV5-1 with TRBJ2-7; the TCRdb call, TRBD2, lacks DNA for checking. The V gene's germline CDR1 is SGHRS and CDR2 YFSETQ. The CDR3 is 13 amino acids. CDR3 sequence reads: CASSPAGDNEQYF.

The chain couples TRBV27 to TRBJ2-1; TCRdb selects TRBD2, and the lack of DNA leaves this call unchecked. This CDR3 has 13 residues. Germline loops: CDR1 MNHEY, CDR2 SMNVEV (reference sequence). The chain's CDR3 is CASNQRGYNEQFF.

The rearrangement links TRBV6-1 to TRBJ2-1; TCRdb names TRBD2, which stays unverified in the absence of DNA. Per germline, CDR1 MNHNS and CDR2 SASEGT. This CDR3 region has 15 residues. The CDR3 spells CASSLRGRGYNEQFF.

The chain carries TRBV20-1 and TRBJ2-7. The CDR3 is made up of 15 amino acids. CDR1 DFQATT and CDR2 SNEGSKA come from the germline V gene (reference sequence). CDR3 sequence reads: CSASLTSGFPYEQYF.

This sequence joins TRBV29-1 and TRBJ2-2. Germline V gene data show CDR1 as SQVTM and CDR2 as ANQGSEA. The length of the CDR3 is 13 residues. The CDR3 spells CSVSSRVSGELFF.

CDR3 in amino acids: CSAGQVYTGELFF. The chain carries TRBV29-1 and TRBJ2-2; as DNA is missing, the TRBD1 call by TCRdb cannot be tested. This CDR3 spans 13 amino acids. The germline V gene encodes CDR1 SQVTM and CDR2 ANQGSEA.

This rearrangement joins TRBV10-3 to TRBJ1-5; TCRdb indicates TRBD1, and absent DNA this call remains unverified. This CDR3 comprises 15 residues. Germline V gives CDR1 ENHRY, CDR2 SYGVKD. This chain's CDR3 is CAISSDRGSGQPQHF.

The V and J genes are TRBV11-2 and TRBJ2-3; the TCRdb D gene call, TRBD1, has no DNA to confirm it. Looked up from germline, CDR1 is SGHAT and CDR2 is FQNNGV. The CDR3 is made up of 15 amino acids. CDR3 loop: CASSLDRGGGDTQYF.

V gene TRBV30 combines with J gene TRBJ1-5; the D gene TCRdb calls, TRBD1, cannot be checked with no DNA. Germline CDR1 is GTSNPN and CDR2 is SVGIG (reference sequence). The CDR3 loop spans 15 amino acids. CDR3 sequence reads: CAWSVGDRRYQPQHF.

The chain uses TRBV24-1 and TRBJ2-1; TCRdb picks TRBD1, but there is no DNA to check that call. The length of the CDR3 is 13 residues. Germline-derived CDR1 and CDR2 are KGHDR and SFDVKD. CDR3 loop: CATSEAGGSEQFF.

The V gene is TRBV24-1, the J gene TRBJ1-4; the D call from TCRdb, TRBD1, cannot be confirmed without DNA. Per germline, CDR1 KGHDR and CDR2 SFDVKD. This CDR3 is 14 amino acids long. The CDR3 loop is CATSDRGGEKKLFF.

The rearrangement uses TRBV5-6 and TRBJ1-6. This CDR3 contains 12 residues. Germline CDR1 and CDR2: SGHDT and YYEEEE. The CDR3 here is CASSLMESPLHF.

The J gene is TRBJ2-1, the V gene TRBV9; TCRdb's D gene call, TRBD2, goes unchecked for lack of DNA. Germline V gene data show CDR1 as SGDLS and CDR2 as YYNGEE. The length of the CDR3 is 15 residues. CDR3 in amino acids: CASSLRLAGYNEQFF.

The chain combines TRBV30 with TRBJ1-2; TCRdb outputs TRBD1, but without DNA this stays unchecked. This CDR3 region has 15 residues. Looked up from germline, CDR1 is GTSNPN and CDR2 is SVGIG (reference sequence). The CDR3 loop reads CAWSVHGQGAGGYTF.

The CDR3 region is CASSQGPDRGNEQFF. The chain has TRBV4-1 and TRBJ2-1; TCRdb's assignment of TRBD1 cannot be checked, as there is no DNA. This CDR3 contains 15 residues. Germline V gene sequence: CDR1 MGHRA, CDR2 YSYEKL.

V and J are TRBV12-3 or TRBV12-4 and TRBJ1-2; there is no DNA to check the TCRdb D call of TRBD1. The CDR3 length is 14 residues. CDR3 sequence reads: CASSLIGTAYGYTF.

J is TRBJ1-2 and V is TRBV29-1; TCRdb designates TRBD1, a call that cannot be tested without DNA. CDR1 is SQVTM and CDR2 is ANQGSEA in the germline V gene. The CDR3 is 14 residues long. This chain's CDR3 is CSVEGGRTFGGYTF.

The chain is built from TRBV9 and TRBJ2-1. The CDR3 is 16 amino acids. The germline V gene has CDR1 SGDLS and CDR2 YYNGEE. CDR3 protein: CASSVEAFSSYNEQFF.

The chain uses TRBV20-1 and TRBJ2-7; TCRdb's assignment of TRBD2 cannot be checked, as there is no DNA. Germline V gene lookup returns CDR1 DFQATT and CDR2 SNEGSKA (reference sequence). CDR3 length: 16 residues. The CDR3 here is CSARDPRGGGPNEQYF.

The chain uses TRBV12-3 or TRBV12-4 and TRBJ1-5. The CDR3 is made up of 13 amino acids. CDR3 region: CASSFGAGQPQHF.

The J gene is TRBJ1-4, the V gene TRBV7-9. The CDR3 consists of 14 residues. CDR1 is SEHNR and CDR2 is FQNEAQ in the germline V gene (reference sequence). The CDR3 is CASSLALGGEKLFF.

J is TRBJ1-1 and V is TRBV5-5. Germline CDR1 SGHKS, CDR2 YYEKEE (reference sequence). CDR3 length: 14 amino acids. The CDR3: CASSLQWRNTEAFF.

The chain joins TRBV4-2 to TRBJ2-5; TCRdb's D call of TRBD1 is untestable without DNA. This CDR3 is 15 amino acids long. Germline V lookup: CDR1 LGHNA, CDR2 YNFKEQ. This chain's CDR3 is CASSQGDRRQETQYF.